This T cell receptor (beta chain) appears in the sequencing data of a study of T cell responses to AZD1222 COVID-19 vaccine. Germline V gene lookup returns CDR1 SGHDN and CDR2 FVKESK. The CDR3 is made up of 14 amino acids. Trimming left V 5 bases short and J 0 bases short, with 10 bases between. Only in-frame clones appear in the TCRdb table, and some are missing; sequencing was by immunoSEQ multiplex PCR. The sample holds about 93,000 clones; 80% to 90% are singletons and the top ten take 2% to 2.5%. This clone has only a few counts. The antigen is undetermined. Broader study findings: In a largely white British group with more females than males, clonal diversity was possibly underestimated. Reportedly, nearly half the spike-specific TCRs target unmutated variant regions.

The rearrangement uses TRBV14 and TRBJ1-2; D gene uncertain. This clonotype originated in an adult who received the AZD1222 COVID-19 vaccine. Sequenced material: peripheral blood, taken 28 days after the second AZD1222 dose. The CDR3 region is CASSSFRANYGYTF. The CDR3 nucleotides are TGTGCCAGCAGCTCATTCAGAGCTAACTATGGCTACACCTTC.